This T cell receptor beta chain was found in a study of cytomegalovirus exposure and HLA in healthy donors. As to this clone: Its antigen is currently unknown.

Overall study findings and caveats: A later analysis, which compared TCR beta chains of equal frequency, found the HLA-associated ones more clonally expanded. The study dropped some indistinguishable V segments, TRBV6-2 and TRBV6-3 among them.

From germline, CDR1 is MDHEN and CDR2 SYDVKM. The CDR3 runs to 14 residues. Trimming pared 5 bases from V and 2 bases from J, leaving 12 bases between. PCR employed 60 Vbeta and 13 Jbeta primers. Profiled with immunoSEQ multiplex PCR; TCRdb holds only in-frame clones, not every one. The profile shows approximately 120,000 clones, roughly 74% of them singletons. Input material: PBMCs. The J gene is TRBJ1-2, the V gene TRBV28; possibly TRBD1 for D (6 bases). The receptor comes from a man aged 40-49 years in good health and CMV-seronegative. The CDR3 region is CASSTGQNNYGYTF. The CDR3 nucleotides read TGTGCCAGCAGTACCGGACAGAACAACTATGGCTACACCTTC.